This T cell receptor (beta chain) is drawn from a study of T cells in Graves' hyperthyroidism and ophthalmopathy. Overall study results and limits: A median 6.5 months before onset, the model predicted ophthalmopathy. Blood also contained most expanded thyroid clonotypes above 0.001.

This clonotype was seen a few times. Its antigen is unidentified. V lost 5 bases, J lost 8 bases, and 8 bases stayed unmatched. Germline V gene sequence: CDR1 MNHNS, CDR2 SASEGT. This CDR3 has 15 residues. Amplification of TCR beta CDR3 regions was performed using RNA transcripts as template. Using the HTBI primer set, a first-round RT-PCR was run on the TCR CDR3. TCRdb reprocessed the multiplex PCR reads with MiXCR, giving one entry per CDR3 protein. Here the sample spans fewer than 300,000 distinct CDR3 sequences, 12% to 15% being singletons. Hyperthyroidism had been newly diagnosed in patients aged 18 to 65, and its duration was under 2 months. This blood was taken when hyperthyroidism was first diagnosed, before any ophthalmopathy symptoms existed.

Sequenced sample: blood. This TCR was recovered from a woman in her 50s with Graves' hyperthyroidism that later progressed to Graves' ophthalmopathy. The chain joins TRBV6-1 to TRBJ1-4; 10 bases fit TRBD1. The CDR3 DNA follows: TGTGCCAGCAGTTCACCGGGACAGGGGTTCGAAAAACTGTTTTTT. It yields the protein CASSSPGQGFEKLFF.